Each of the 19 T cell receptor beta chains below was sequenced from the same sample in a study of T cells in localized non-small cell lung cancer (TCRdb year 2020). The library was prepared using the immunoSEQ multiplex PCR assay. TCRdb limited this immuneACCESS table to in-frame rearrangements with V and J called. A share of clones is missing; checked studies link under half to unresolved V genes, and the rest is unexplained. The sample table holds tens of thousands of clones, of which over 75% were seen once. 6.9% of the sample is held by the ten biggest clonotypes. The material was peripheral blood, obtained before any cancer treatment. These receptors all come from a woman aged 35-75 years with stage I lung adenocarcinoma.

V and J are TRBV7-8 and TRBJ2-7; D may match TRBD1 or TRBD2 (5 bases each). The V end lost 3 bases, the J end lost 1 base, and 13 bases lay between the germline ends. Germline V gives CDR1 SGHVS, CDR2 FQNEAQ. The CDR3 is 15 residues long. The CDR3 sequence: CASSLEDQGSYEQYF. CDR3 DNA: TGTGCCAGCAGCTTGGAGGATCAGGGTTCCTACGAGCAGTACTTC.

The rearrangement uses TRBV4-3 and TRBJ2-2; D is ambiguous. CDR1 and CDR2 from the germline V gene are LGHNA and YSLEER. V gave up 5 bases and J gave up 0 bases, with 7 bases separating them. The CDR3 is 14 residues long. This CDR3 is CASSGEANTGELFF. Written as DNA, the CDR3 is TGCGCCAGCAGCGGGGAAGCGAACACCGGGGAGCTGTTTTTT.

This clone was detected only once. J is TRBJ1-1 and V is TRBV6-5, with 7 bases identical to TRBD1. This CDR3 spans 14 amino acids. The junction had 7 bases not matched to a gene; V was cut back by 7 bases and J by 2 bases. Germline assignment: CDR1 MNHEY and CDR2 SVGAGI. The CDR3 sequence is CASKPGQLNTEAFF. The DNA of the CDR3 is TGTGCCAGCAAACCGGGACAGTTAAACACTGAAGCTTTCTTT.

The rearrangement links TRBV18 to TRBJ2-5; D is unresolved. The CDR3 is made up of 13 amino acids. With 4 bases removed from V and 5 bases from J, the gap between germline ends came to 11 bases. Germline CDR1 KGHSH, CDR2 LQKENI. Written as DNA, the CDR3 is TGTGCCAGCTCACGACACGACGGGGAGACCCAGTACTTC. It codes for CASSRHDGETQYF.

The chain carries TRBV6-5 and TRBJ1-2; D may be TRBD1 (5 bases). There are 13 residues in the CDR3. The V gene lost 6 bases and the J gene lost 4 bases, with 12 bases spanning the gap. Germline V CDR1 and CDR2: MNHEY, SVGAGI. The CDR3 loop reads CASSPGGGYGYTF. The CDR3 nucleotides are TGTGCCAGCAGCCCCGGGGGTGGCTATGGCTACACCTTC.

This chain links TRBV4-1 with TRBJ2-7; D possibly matches TRBD1 or TRBD2 (5 bases each). The V end lost 2 bases, the J end lost 3 bases, and 11 bases lay between the germline ends. Per germline, CDR1 MGHRA and CDR2 YSYEKL. This CDR3 is built from 14 residues. The CDR3 DNA reads TGCGCCAGCAGCCAACGTACAGGAGGCTACGAGCAGTACTTC. Translating it yields CASSQRTGGYEQYF.

The count of this clone is one. CDR3 coding DNA: TGTGCCAGCAGCCCCCAAAAATCCGGGACCCGGAGGACTGAAGCTTTCTTT. Its protein product is CASSPQKSGTRRTEAFF. This chain links TRBV9 with TRBJ1-1, with a tentative D call TRBD1 (5 bases). Germline-derived CDR1 and CDR2 are SGDLS and YYNGEE. CDR3 length: 17 residues. Trimming removed 4 bases at V and 5 bases at J, with 24 bases between.

By proportion, this clone is medium-sized. The chain uses TRBV6-5 and TRBJ1-1; D is uncertain. V lost 6 bases and J 2 bases, leaving 13 bases between the germline ends. Per the germline V gene, CDR1 is MNHEY and CDR2 is SVGAGI. This CDR3 has 14 residues. CDR3: CASRPRHSNTEAFF. For the CDR3, the DNA is TGTGCCAGCAGGCCACGCCACTCAAACACTGAAGCTTTCTTT.

The genes are TRBV29-1 and TRBJ2-7; D uncertain. CDR3 size: 14 residues. Germline V gene lookup returns CDR1 SQVTM and CDR2 ANQGSEA. V was pared by 4 bases and J by 7 bases, with 20 bases between. The CDR3 sequence is CSVAKGLKAAEQYF. The CDR3, as DNA: TGCAGCGTTGCAAAGGGTCTCAAGGCGGCTGAGCAGTACTTC.

The V and J genes are TRBV11-2 and TRBJ2-1; tentative D call: TRBD2 (5 bases). CDR1 SGHAT and CDR2 FQNNGV come from the germline V gene. V shed 1 base and J shed 3 bases, with 10 bases lying between them. The CDR3 has 15 amino acids. CDR3 amino acids: CASSLGVALYNEQFF. The CDR3 DNA reads as TGTGCCAGCAGCTTAGGGGTAGCGCTCTACAATGAGCAGTTCTTC. Combining the CDR3 with reference TRBV11-2 and TRBJ2-1 gives the whole variable domain EAGVAQSPRYKIIEKRQSVAFWCNPISGHATLYWYQQILGQGPKLLIQFQNNGVVDDSQLPKDRFSAERLKGVDSTLKIQPAKLEDSAVYLCASSLGVALYNEQFFGPGTRLTVL.

The chain couples TRBV10-2 to TRBJ1-6; 7 bases are a match to TRBD1. Looked up from germline, CDR1 is WSHSY and CDR2 is SAAADI. Trimming took 4 bases from V and 4 from J; bases not matched to a gene: 1. The CDR3 is 14 amino acids. The CDR3 DNA reads TGCGCCAGCAGTGTACAGGGGTATAATTCACCCCTCCACTTT. This translates into CASSVQGYNSPLHF.

The genes are TRBV28 and TRBJ1-2; the D gene is possibly TRBD1 (5 bases). The germline V gene has CDR1 MDHEN and CDR2 SYDVKM. V lost 3 bases and J 1 base, leaving 6 bases between the germline ends. The CDR3 has 13 amino acids. This chain's CDR3 is CASSFGGNYGYTF. CDR3 coding DNA: TGTGCCAGCAGTTTTGGGGGTAACTATGGCTACACCTTC.

J is TRBJ2-7 and V is TRBV28; D unresolved. This CDR3 is built from 13 residues. The V gene's germline CDR1 is MDHEN and CDR2 SYDVKM. Deletions cut 3 bases from V and 6 bases from J, with 12 bases between. This CDR3 is CASSFMGLVEQYF. Here the CDR3 DNA reads TGTGCCAGCAGTTTCATGGGGTTGGTCGAGCAGTACTTC.

The genes are TRBV4-3 and TRBJ2-3; TRBD1 might be the D (6 bases). The CDR3 length is 16 residues. V lost 6 bases, J lost 1 base, and 17 bases lay in between. The germline CDR1 and CDR2 sequences are LGHNA and YSLEER. CDR3 coding DNA: TGCGCCAGCAGTAATAGAGAGGGGGATGGCACAGATACGCAGTATTTT. Protein product: CASSNREGDGTDTQYF.

This sequence joins TRBV10-1 and TRBJ2-5, with 8 positions matching TRBD1. Trimming at V came to 6 bases and at J to 4 bases, leaving 7 bases not matched to a gene. CDR1 and CDR2 (germline): WNHNN, SYGVQD (reference sequence). The CDR3 runs 14 residues. The CDR3: CASRQGAPRETQYF. CDR3 coding DNA: TGCGCCAGCAGGCAGGGGGCCCCTCGAGAGACCCAGTACTTC.

The rearrangement joins TRBV7-9 to TRBJ1-3; D is ambiguous. The CDR3 is 15 residues long. V shed 2 bases and J shed 2 bases, with 10 bases lying between them. Germline-derived CDR1 and CDR2 are SEHNR and FQNEAQ (reference sequence). Here the CDR3 reads CASSLRPEAGNTIYF. The DNA for the CDR3 is TGTGCCAGCAGCTTACGGCCGGAGGCTGGAAACACCATATATTTT.

The rearrangement joins TRBV27 to TRBJ1-5; TRBD1 is a possible D gene (6 bases). The CDR3 contains 15 residues. Deletions cut 6 bases from V and 1 base from J, with 13 bases between. From germline, CDR1 is MNHEY and CDR2 SMNVEV (reference sequence). The CDR3 region has the DNA TGTGCCAGCAGCAAGGGGGTGGGAAGCAATCAGCCCCAGCATTTT. Its translation: CASSKGVGSNQPQHF.

V is TRBV5-1 and J is TRBJ2-1; the D is unclear. Germline CDR1 and CDR2: SGHRS and YFSETQ. Trimming removed 0 bases from V and 0 bases from J, with 10 bases in between. The CDR3 is 16 amino acids. CDR3 DNA sequence: TGCGCCAGCAGCTTGGCCAGAGGTAGCTCCTACAATGAGCAGTTCTTC. It specifies CASSLARGSSYNEQFF.

The CDR3 coding sequence is TGTGCCAGCAGTGAAAGGGCCCTGGGGGGGGAGCTGTTTTTT. Amino acid sequence: CASSERALGGELFF. The J gene is TRBJ2-2, the V gene TRBV25-1; D unresolved. Germline V gives CDR1 MGHDK, CDR2 SYGVNS. V lost 2 bases, J lost 8 bases, and 12 bases lay in between. The CDR3 has 14 amino acids.